The T cell receptor beta chain described here comes from a study of cytomegalovirus exposure and HLA in healthy donors. Whole-study context: There were approximately 85 million unique TCRs (from HLA-typed donors) in an early data release. Study-wide findings and caveats: Donors were assumed by presence/absence analyses to have roughly uniform sequencing depth. An analysis that was carried out later associated 17,000 or so TCR beta sequences with HLA alleles at 0.05 false discovery rate.

V gave up 2 bases and J gave up 0 bases; unmatched junction bases: 1. CDR1 is SGHVS, CDR2 FQNEAQ, per germline. The CDR3 spans 18 residues. As regards this clone: Its antigen is unidentified.

The PCR employed 60 Vbeta primers together with 13 Jbeta primers. The protocol was immunoSEQ multiplex PCR, while the TCRdb copy is restricted to in-frame clones and leaves out a portion. The sample holds approximately 79,000 clones, around 78% seen once. The sequenced sample consisted of PBMCs. The TCR was taken from a man between 40 and 49 years old in good health and CMV-seronegative. V is TRBV7-8 and J is TRBJ2-6, with 13 nucleotides matching TRBD2. Here the CDR3 DNA reads TGTGCCAGCAGCTTAAGGACTAGCGGGAGCTCTGGGGCCAACGTCCTGACTTTC. Its protein product is CASSLRTSGSSGANVLTF.